Below, 22 T cell receptor beta chains from the same sample are listed, as sequenced in a study of tumor and adjacent non-tumor tissue in lung cancer. A modified ARM-PCR protocol with three rounds of nested PCR amplified TCRbeta. TCRdb fed the multiplex PCR reads into MiXCR, producing one record per CDR3 protein. The profile shows roughly 49,000 distinct CDR3 sequences, 74% of them singletons. RNA was extracted from bulk tissue without any cell sorting. The normal lung tissue was taken more than 3 cm from the tumor edge. The sequenced material came from distant non-tumor lung tissue. These receptors came from a woman aged 60-75 years with non-small cell lung cancer.

This clonotype was counted a single time. The chain uses TRBV29-1 and TRBJ1-1; possibly TRBD1 for D (6 bases). The CDR3 loop spans 13 amino acids. V shed 7 bases and J shed 9 bases, with 21 bases lying between them. Germline CDR1 and CDR2: SQVTM and ANQGSEA. CDR3 region: CSGRQDLNTKAFF. As DNA, the CDR3 is TGCAGCGGTCGACAGGATTTGAATACTAAAGCTTTCTTT.

For this clonotype: A much larger clonotype is one base distant, so this may be a read error. V is TRBV14 and J is TRBJ1-2; 7 bases map to TRBD1. The length of the CDR3 is 13 residues. Germline values: CDR1 SGHDN, CDR2 FVKESK. V trimming: 7 bases; J trimming: 1 base; junction bases outside the gene matches: 3. The CDR3 DNA reads as TGTGCCAGCAAAGGGGACAGTAACTATGGCTACACCTTC. Residues: CASKGDSNYGYTF.

As to this clonotype: Sequence at one end of the junction differs from germline and may be a read error. The rearrangement joins TRBV28 to TRBJ1-2; possible D gene TRBD1, 5 bases. This CDR3 spans 15 amino acids. Germline loops: CDR1 MDHEN, CDR2 SYDVKM. CDR3 region: CASSLWGTSNYCYTF. The CDR3 nucleotides read TGTGCCAGCAGTTTATGGGGGACGTCTAACTATTGCTACACCTTC.

In regard to this clonotype: The conserved closing phenylalanine or tryptophan is absent in this CDR3, likely reflecting a read error. The chain joins TRBV6-6 to TRBJ1-1, with a possible D match to TRBD1 (6 bases). There are 13 residues in the CDR3. Trimming took off 6 bases at V and 11 bases at J, with 19 bases between the two ends. Germline V gene data show CDR1 as MNHNY and CDR2 as SVGAGI (reference sequence). This chain's CDR3 is CASSTEGDTGAFL. The CDR3 nucleotides are TGTGCCAGCAGCACGGAAGGGGACACTGGTGCTTTCCTT.

Turning to this clonotype: One end of the junction varies from germline; a read error may be responsible. The V and J genes are TRBV6-6 and TRBJ2-5; D is uncertain. Germline CDR1 and CDR2: MNHNY and SVGAGI (reference sequence). The CDR3 contains 12 residues. The CDR3: CPRSAVQETQYF. Here the CDR3 DNA reads TGTCCCAGGAGCGCGGTACAAGAGACCCAGTACTTC.

This clonotype has just one count. A read error is likely, as this CDR3 ends without the conserved phenylalanine or tryptophan. J is TRBJ2-1 and V is TRBV6-6; 15 bases fit TRBD2. This CDR3 has 16 residues. Germline trimming cut 10 bases from V and 9 bases from J; bases unmatched to any gene: 13. The germline gives CDR1 MNHNY, CDR2 SVGAGI (reference sequence). The CDR3 protein is CATRGLAGGGGSEQFS. CDR3 sequence (DNA): TGTGCCACTCGGGGACTAGCGGGAGGTGGGGGCAGTGAGCAGTTCTCC.

Relative to its sample, this clonotype is medium-sized. The chain uses TRBV6-2 or TRBV6-3 and TRBJ2-7; D is unresolved. Germline V CDR1 and CDR2: MNHEY, SVGEGT. The CDR3 consists of 14 residues. V was trimmed by 8 bases and J by 1 base, leaving 15 bases between them. This CDR3 is CASQVAGTSYEQYF. The CDR3 coding sequence is TGTGCCAGCCAGGTGGCAGGAACGTCCTACGAGCAGTACTTC.

A single count supports this clonotype. The conserved phenylalanine or tryptophan is not found at the CDR3 terminus, so this likely reflects a read error. The DNA is omitted, as the CDR3 cannot be located on it reliably, and the CDR3 follows TCRdb's listing. This chain joins TRBV29-1 and TRBJ2-7; the table's D call, TRBD1, has no DNA check behind it. 15 amino acids form the CDR3, both terminal residues included. The V gene's germline CDR1 is SQVTM and CDR2 ANQGSEA. This CDR3 reads CSVELRQGASYEQYI.

About this clonotype: One end of the junction fails to match germline, which may point to a read error. CDR3 loop: CAISEWNEQYF. CDR3 DNA sequence: TGTGCCATTAGTGAATGGAACGAGCAGTACTTC. The genes are TRBV10-3 and TRBJ2-7; D gene uncertain. Germline-derived CDR1 and CDR2 are ENHRY and SYGVKD. The CDR3 consists of 11 residues.

Concerning this clonotype: The junction shows a germline mismatch at one end, possibly a read error. The V gene is TRBV11-2, the J gene TRBJ2-3; either TRBD1 or TRBD2 may fit D (5 bases each). CDR3 length: 15 residues. Germline V gene lookup returns CDR1 SGHAT and CDR2 FQNNGV. CDR3 sequence reads: CAGSATGTVTDTHYF. DNA of the CDR3: TGTGCCGGCAGCGCCACCGGGACGGTCACAGATACGCACTATTTT.

The table lists this clonotype with a count of one. The junction shows a germline mismatch at one end, possibly a read error. The gene calls are TRBV11-3 and TRBJ2-2; D is unclear. The CDR3 is 12 residues long. The germline CDR1 and CDR2 sequences are SGHNT and YENEEA. In nucleotides, the CDR3 is TGTGCCAGCAGCATGAACACCGAGGAGCTGTTTTTT. Its protein is CASSMNTEELFF.

A remark on this clonotype: The junction departs from germline at one end; a sequencing error may be responsible. The gene calls are TRBV4-3 and TRBJ2-1; TRBD2 aligns across 8 bases. The CDR3 spans 16 residues. CDR1 is LGHNA, CDR2 YSLEER, per germline. CDR3 sequence: CASSQGTSRIYDEQFF. CDR3 DNA: TGCGCCAGCAGCCAAGGGACTAGCAGGATCTACGATGAGCAGTTCTTC.

As regards this clonotype: One end of the junction does not line up with germline, which may come from a read error. The chain is built from TRBV6-2 or TRBV6-3 and TRBJ1-2; D is undetermined. CDR3 size: 15 residues. CDR1 and CDR2 from the germline V gene are MNHEY and SVGEGT. The CDR3: CGSSNPSGIPYGYTF. CDR3 nucleotide sequence: TGTGGCAGCTCGAATCCCTCCGGGATACCTTATGGCTACACCTTC.

V usage is TRBV6-5 and J usage is TRBJ1-6; TRBD1 might be the D (6 bases). This CDR3 comprises 12 residues. The ends were cut back, 10 bases at V and 18 bases at J, with 22 bases in the middle. Germline assignment: CDR1 MNHEY and CDR2 SVGAGI. In DNA form, the CDR3 reads TGTGCCAACCTCGGGACATGTTCACTCCCCCACTTT. It is translated as CANLGTCSLPHF.

There are many counts of this clonotype. The chain has TRBV10-1 and TRBJ2-3; TRBD2 matches 11 bases. V shed 3 bases and J 6 bases; nucleotides not matched to a gene: 11. Germline V CDR1 and CDR2: WNHNN, SYGVQD (reference sequence). The CDR3 is made up of 17 amino acids. The CDR3 here is CASSDSASGRSGDTQYF. The DNA of the CDR3 is TGCGCCAGCAGTGACTCCGCTAGCGGGAGGAGCGGGGATACGCAGTATTTT.

Comment on this clonotype: No conserved phenylalanine or tryptophan ends this CDR3, so it is likely a read error. The J gene is TRBJ2-3, the V gene TRBV11-2; D possibly uses TRBD1 or TRBD2 (6 bases each). V shed 4 bases and J shed 5 bases, with 16 bases lying between them. Germline CDR1 reads SGHAT; CDR2 reads FQNNGV. The CDR3 has 15 residues. The CDR3 sequence is CASSSWGALGDTQYL. In DNA, the CDR3 is TGTGCCAGCAGCTCATGGGGGGCCCTCGGAGATACGCAGTATTTA.

A note on this clonotype: The junction shows a germline mismatch at one end, possibly a read error. The chain combines TRBV29-1 with TRBJ2-1; a weak D match, TRBD1 (6 bases). This CDR3 comprises 12 residues. Germline CDR1 SQVTM, CDR2 ANQGSEA. CDR3 sequence (DNA): TGCAGCGTTGGCCACAGGGCGGATGACCAGTTCTTT. It yields the protein CSVGHRADDQFF.

On this clonotype itself: An end of the junction does not agree with germline; a read error may underlie this. The gene calls are TRBV6-6 and TRBJ1-1; no firm D call. The CDR3 covers 15 residues. Germline values: CDR1 MNHNY, CDR2 SVGAGI (reference sequence). The CDR3 coding sequence is TGTGCCAGCAGCTGGGAAACGACGGGTGATACTGCAGCTTTCTTT. Amino acids: CASSWETTGDTAAFF.

Note on this clonotype: The junction departs from germline at one end; a sequencing error may be responsible. The gene calls are TRBV6-2 or TRBV6-3 and TRBJ2-5; D perhaps matches TRBD2 (6 bases). The CDR3 is 17 amino acids. Per germline, CDR1 MNHEY and CDR2 SVGEGT. The CDR3 spells CANTTSPLALLQETQYF. In DNA, the CDR3 is TGTGCCAACACCACTAGCCCCCTAGCGCTTTTACAAGAGACCCAGTATTTC.

Turning to this clonotype: One junction end disagrees with the germline gene, perhaps due to a read error. CDR3 protein: CNAREGQGGVYNEQFF. DNA for the CDR3: TGCAATGCTAGAGAGGGTCAAGGGGGGGTGTACAATGAGCAGTTCTTC. The rearrangement joins TRBV20-1 to TRBJ2-1; D might be TRBD2 (7 bases). Germline V CDR1 and CDR2: DFQATT, SNEGSKA (reference sequence). CDR3 size: 16 residues.

On this clonotype: The CDR3 does not end in the conserved phenylalanine or tryptophan, so this is likely a read error. The chain links TRBV2 to TRBJ1-5, with D perhaps matching TRBD1 (5 bases). V lost 7 bases and J lost 0, with 7 bases in between. The CDR3 covers 13 residues. Germline V lookup: CDR1 SNHLY, CDR2 FYNNEI. The CDR3 spells CASKGYSNQPQHS. The DNA for the CDR3 is TGTGCCAGCAAGGGGTATAGCAATCAGCCCCAGCATTCT.

Of note for this clonotype: At one of its ends the junction is not consistent with the germline gene, which may arise from a read error. V and J are TRBV7-8 and TRBJ2-5; D unresolved. CDR1 is SGHVS and CDR2 is FQNEAQ in the germline V gene. The CDR3 is 13 residues long. CDR3 coding DNA: TGTGTCAGCAGCTTAGGAGTAAAAGATACCCAGTACTTC. It encodes CVSSLGVKDTQYF.